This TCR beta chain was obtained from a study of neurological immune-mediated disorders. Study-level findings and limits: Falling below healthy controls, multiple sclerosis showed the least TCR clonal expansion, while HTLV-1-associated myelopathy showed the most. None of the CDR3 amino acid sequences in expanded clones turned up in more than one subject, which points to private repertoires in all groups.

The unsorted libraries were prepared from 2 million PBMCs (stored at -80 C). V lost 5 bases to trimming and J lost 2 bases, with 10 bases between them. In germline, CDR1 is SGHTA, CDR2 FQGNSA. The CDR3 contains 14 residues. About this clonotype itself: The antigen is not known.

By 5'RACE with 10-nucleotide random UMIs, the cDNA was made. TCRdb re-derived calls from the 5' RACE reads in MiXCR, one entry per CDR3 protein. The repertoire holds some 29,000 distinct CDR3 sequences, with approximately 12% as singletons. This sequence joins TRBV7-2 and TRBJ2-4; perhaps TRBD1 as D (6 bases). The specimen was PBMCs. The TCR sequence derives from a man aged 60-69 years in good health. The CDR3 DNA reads TGTGCCAGCAGCCGCAGGGGAACCAAAAACATTCAGTACTTC. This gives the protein CASSRRGTKNIQYF. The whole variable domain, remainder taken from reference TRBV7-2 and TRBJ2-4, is GAGVSQSPSNKVTEKGKDVELRCDPISGHTALYWYRQSLGQGLEFLIYFQGNSAPDKSGLPSDRFSAERTGGSVSTLTIQRTQQEDSAVYLCASSRRGTKNIQYFGAGTRLSVL.